This entry lists 6 T cell receptor beta chains sequenced from one sample in a study of CD8 T cells in ankylosing spondylitis. TCRdb reprocessed the 5' RACE reads via MiXCR and lists one record per CDR3 protein. The sample shows roughly 700,000 distinct CDR3 sequences, roughly 19% of them seen only once. These TCRs are of unknown antigen specificity. General study findings and limits: Ankylosing spondylitis blood seemed to carry a telltale TCR beta motif made of roughly 8 highly homologous variants.

The material sequenced was blood, either unsorted or a sorted T cell fraction (not recorded which). The source of these receptors is a male donor with ankylosing spondylitis.

V and J are TRBV4-1 and TRBJ1-1; D is unresolved. This CDR3 has 17 residues. Germline CDR1 reads MGHRA; CDR2 reads YSYEKL. V was trimmed by 1 base and J by 5 bases, leaving 20 bases between them. The CDR3 reads CASSQVGTTLIGTEAFF. The CDR3 bases are TGCGCCAGCAGCCAAGTGGGCACTACTCTAATCGGGACTGAAGCTTTCTTT.

This clonotype was counted a few times. The J gene is TRBJ2-2, the V gene TRBV5-1, with 7 bases aligning to TRBD2. This CDR3 comprises 17 residues. Germline V gene lookup returns CDR1 SGHRS and CDR2 YFSETQ. J gave up 5 bases and V 0 bases, and 10 bases lay outside the gene matches. DNA of the CDR3: TGCGCCAGCAGCTTGGCGGTGGCGGGAGCCGGGACCGGGGAGCTGTTTTTT. This sequence encodes CASSLAVAGAGTGELFF.

This clonotype was counted only a few times. The rearrangement uses TRBV12-3 or TRBV12-4 and TRBJ2-3; weak D call: TRBD1 (5 bases). The CDR3 runs 14 residues. V was trimmed by 5 bases and J by 0 bases, leaving 9 bases between them. CDR3 residues: CASSAGFSTDTQYF. The CDR3, as DNA: TGTGCCAGCAGTGCAGGGTTTAGCACAGATACGCAGTATTTT.

The rearrangement joins TRBV29-1 to TRBJ2-7, with 9 positions matching TRBD2. This CDR3 contains 14 residues. J lost 0 bases, V lost 4 bases, and 4 bases had no gene match. Germline V gene lookup returns CDR1 SQVTM and CDR2 ANQGSEA. The CDR3 DNA follows: TGCAGCGTTGCAGCGACTAGCGGCTCCTACGAGCAGTACTTC. This codes for CSVAATSGSYEQYF.

This clonotype was found many times. The chain uses TRBV12-3 or TRBV12-4 and TRBJ2-1; the D gene is possibly TRBD1 (6 bases). The CDR3 totals 12 residues. V was pared by 4 bases and J by 8 bases, with 9 bases between. CDR3 loop: CASSYQGYEQFF. CDR3 DNA: TGTGCCAGCAGTTATCAGGGGTATGAGCAGTTCTTC.

The J gene is TRBJ2-3, the V gene TRBV24-1; TRBD2 matches at 8 bases. CDR3 length: 17 amino acids. CDR1 is KGHDR and CDR2 is SFDVKD in the germline V gene. Germline trimming cut 3 bases from V and 0 bases from J; bases unmatched to any gene: 7. The CDR3 DNA sequence: TGTGCCACCAGTGATCCCCCAGCGGGAGCAAGCACAGATACGCAGTATTTT. It translates to CATSDPPAGASTDTQYF.